Given below is one T cell receptor (beta chain) in context. These data belong to a study of blood T cell dynamics during melanoma immunotherapy. Generated by immunoSEQ multiplex PCR, the TCRdb table keeps only in-frame clones and is missing some. The sample holds 13,000 to 15,000 clones, 70% to 90% seen once. Time point here: pre-treatment baseline. This CDR3 contains 12 residues. CDR1 and CDR2 (germline): LNHNV, YYDKDF (reference sequence). V was cut by 11 bases and J by 0 bases, with 9 bases left in between. Sequencing used blood, obtained from a patient treated with checkpoint blockade. The chain combines TRBV15 with TRBJ2-3, with a weak D call TRBD1 (7 bases). This TCR came from a human donor with melanoma. The CDR3 protein is CAAGGSTDTQYF. The CDR3 DNA follows: TGTGCCGCAGGGGGGAGCACAGATACGCAGTATTTT.